These 17 T cell receptor beta chains were sequenced from one sample in a study of T cells in Graves' hyperthyroidism and ophthalmopathy. RNA transcripts provided the source from which TCR beta CDR3 regions were amplified. Researchers ran a first-round RT-PCR on the TCR CDR3 using the HTBI primer set. TCRdb re-called the multiplex PCR reads with MiXCR, one entry per CDR3 protein. Of roughly 570,000 distinct CDR3 sequences listed, about a sixth are singletons. Sequencing was done on a sample of blood. These receptors came from a woman between 25 and 40 years old with Graves' hyperthyroidism.

This clonotype showed up many times. The chain links TRBV3-1 to TRBJ2-7, with D perhaps TRBD2 (6 bases). Per the germline V gene, CDR1 is LGHDT and CDR2 is YNNKEL (reference sequence). V was clipped by 0 bases and J by 5 bases, with 14 bases between them. CDR3 length equals 15 residues. The chain's CDR3 is CASSQDVVRGNEQYF. DNA for the CDR3: TGTGCCAGCAGCCAAGATGTGGTTCGGGGGAACGAGCAGTACTTC.

V gene TRBV27 combines with J gene TRBJ2-5; 7 bases line up with TRBD2. The J segment lost 3 bases and the V segment lost 5 bases, leaving 9 bases of the junction unmatched. The CDR3 is 15 amino acids. From germline, CDR1 is MNHEY and CDR2 SMNVEV (reference sequence). CDR3 in amino acids: CASSPAGSLKETQYF. The CDR3 DNA reads as TGTGCCAGCAGTCCAGCGGGGTCCCTAAAAGAGACCCAGTACTTC.

In this sample, this clonotype turned up a few times. The genes are TRBV4-2 and TRBJ2-7; TRBD1 matches at 9 bases. This CDR3 comprises 16 residues. V was clipped by 3 bases and J by 0 bases; unmatched bases: 6. The germline gives CDR1 LGHNA, CDR2 YNFKEQ. The CDR3 DNA is TGTGCCAGCAGCCACTCCACAGGGGGCCTCTCCTACGAGCAGTACTTC. Translating it yields CASSHSTGGLSYEQYF.

This clonotype was observed many times. The genes are TRBV20-1 and TRBJ1-5; D is uncertain. V was trimmed by 5 bases and J by 2 bases, leaving 19 bases between them. This CDR3 contains 16 residues. In germline, CDR1 is DFQATT, CDR2 SNEGSKA (reference sequence). CDR3 coding DNA: TGCAGTGCTGACGGACCTCTCACTAGGGGCAATCAGCCCCAGCATTTT. As protein: CSADGPLTRGNQPQHF.

The sample holds many counts of this clonotype. The rearrangement joins TRBV10-2 to TRBJ2-5, with a possible D match to TRBD2 (6 bases). V was shortened by 5 bases and J by 4 bases, with 20 bases between the two germline ends. Germline V lookup: CDR1 WSHSY, CDR2 SAAADI. The CDR3 spans 16 residues. The CDR3 nucleotides are TGCGCCAGCAGTTCGATGGGGACTCAGGGTGGAGAGACCCAGTACTTC. Its protein is CASSSMGTQGGETQYF.

The V call is TRBV5-4, the J call TRBJ1-6; D is unresolved. Germline CDR1 is SGHNT and CDR2 is YYREEE (reference sequence). Trimming removed 6 bases from V and 4 bases from J, with 14 bases in between. This CDR3 is built from 15 residues. In DNA, the CDR3 is TGTGCCAGCACCCAGGAAAGATCGTATAATTCACCCCTCCACTTT. Translation: CASTQERSYNSPLHF. The variable domain in full, completed from reference TRBV5-4 and TRBJ1-6, reads ETGVTQSPTHLIKTRGQQVTLRCSSQSGHNTVSWYQQALGQGPQFIFQYYREEENGRGNFPPRFSGLQFPNYSSELNVNALELDDSALYLCASTQERSYNSPLHFGNGTRLTVT.

This clonotype was recorded at least ten times. This chain links TRBV27 with TRBJ1-1; a possible D gene is TRBD1 (6 bases). CDR1 is MNHEY and CDR2 is SMNVEV in the germline V gene (reference sequence). This CDR3 has 14 residues. The V and J ends lost 5 bases and 5 bases respectively, with 15 bases between them. CDR3 sequence: CASSDSGAGTEAFF. CDR3 sequence (DNA): TGTGCCAGCAGTGACTCAGGGGCAGGGACTGAAGCTTTCTTT.

Concerning this clonotype: Germline and junction disagree at one end, which may indicate a read error. The J gene is TRBJ2-1, the V gene TRBV10-3, with a weak D call TRBD2 (6 bases). Germline V gene data show CDR1 as ENHRY and CDR2 as SYGVKD. The CDR3 loop spans 15 amino acids. As DNA, the CDR3 is TGTACCATCAGTGAAGGGCACGCGGGGATCAATGAGCAGTTCTTC. Protein: CTISEGHAGINEQFF.

CDR3 DNA: TGTGCCAGCAGCCCGCCTAATCAGGTGAACGAGCAGTACTTC. It is translated as CASSPPNQVNEQYF. This rearrangement joins TRBV11-3 to TRBJ2-7; D is undetermined. The CDR3 consists of 14 residues. V dropped 5 bases and J dropped 5 bases, with 16 bases sitting between them. The germline V gene has CDR1 SGHNT and CDR2 YENEEA. Combining the CDR3 with reference TRBV11-3 and TRBJ2-7 gives the whole variable domain EAGVVQSPRYKIIEKKQPVAFWCNPISGHNTLYWYLQNLGQGPELLIRYENEEAVDDSQLPKDRFSAERLKGVDSTLKIQPAELGDSAVYLCASSPPNQVNEQYFGPGTRLTVT.

This chain links TRBV4-3 with TRBJ2-5, with 8 positions matching TRBD2. J was trimmed by 5 bases and V by 0 bases; bases with no gene match: 5. CDR3 size: 15 residues. CDR1 is LGHNA, CDR2 YSLEER, per germline. The CDR3: CASSQDRGLGETQYF. As DNA, the CDR3 is TGCGCCAGCAGCCAAGACCGGGGACTAGGGGAGACCCAGTACTTC.

This clonotype was detected many times. CDR3: CASMGVVGDTQYF. CDR3 in DNA: TGTGCCAGCATGGGAGTAGTTGGAGATACGCAGTATTTT. The chain uses TRBV3-1 and TRBJ2-3, with D possibly TRBD2 on 5 matching bases. CDR3 length: 13 residues. The germline V and J ends were trimmed by 7 bases and 5 bases, with 13 bases remaining between them. Germline V CDR1 and CDR2: LGHDT, YNNKEL (reference sequence).

The table lists this clonotype with many counts. The V call is TRBV11-2, the J call TRBJ2-1, with 9 bases matching TRBD2. V lost 5 bases to trimming and J lost 5 bases; unmatched junction nucleotides: 16. CDR1 and CDR2 (germline): SGHAT, FQNNGV. The CDR3 has 18 amino acids. CDR3 region: CASSAFPGREGQNNEQFF. The CDR3 DNA is TGTGCCAGCAGCGCCTTCCCAGGGCGGGAGGGACAGAACAATGAGCAGTTCTTC. The full variable domain, in which reference TRBV11-2 and TRBJ2-1 provide the parts outside the CDR3, is EAGVAQSPRYKIIEKRQSVAFWCNPISGHATLYWYQQILGQGPKLLIQFQNNGVVDDSQLPKDRFSAERLKGVDSTLKIQPAKLEDSAVYLCASSAFPGREGQNNEQFFGPGTRLTVL.

There are many counts of this clonotype. The chain is built from TRBV27 and TRBJ1-1; the D gene is possibly TRBD1 (5 bases). CDR1 and CDR2 (germline): MNHEY, SMNVEV (reference sequence). The CDR3 loop spans 12 amino acids. Trimming took 5 bases from V and 10 from J, leaving 14 bases between them. CDR3 nucleotide sequence: TGTGCCAGCAGTCCTCAGGGCGGGAGAGCTTTCTTT. Its protein is CASSPQGGRAFF.

In this sample, this clonotype turned up many times. The V and J genes are TRBV28 and TRBJ2-3; 7 bases agree with TRBD2. The length of the CDR3 is 12 residues. V lost 3 bases, J lost 11 bases, and 5 bases stayed unmatched. From germline, CDR1 is MDHEN and CDR2 SYDVKM. As DNA, the CDR3 is TGTGCCAGCAGTTTGGGAGGGATGTGGCAGTATTTT. This gives the protein CASSLGGMWQYF.

The CDR3 nucleotides read TGTGCCAGCAGCTTAGATGGTTGGGGAACAGATACGCAGTATTTT. Translating it yields CASSLDGWGTDTQYF. This chain links TRBV7-9 with TRBJ2-3, with D unresolved. V was cut by 1 base and J by 3 bases, with 11 bases left in between. The CDR3 has 15 residues. From germline, CDR1 is SEHNR and CDR2 FQNEAQ (reference sequence). The entire variable domain, with the rest obtained from reference TRBV7-9 and TRBJ2-3, is as follows: DTGVSQNPRHKITKRGQNVTFRCDPISEHNRLYWYRQTLGQGPEFLTYFQNEAQLEKSRLLSDRFSAERPKGSFSTLEIQRTEQGDSAMYLCASSLDGWGTDTQYFGPGTRLTVL.

As to this clonotype: This may come from a read error, since a much larger clone is one base off. The chain is built from TRBV2 and TRBJ2-6; D ambiguous. The CDR3 contains 17 residues. Germline values: CDR1 SNHLY, CDR2 FYNNEI. Trimming shortened V by 9 bases and J by 1 base, and 19 bases separated the two germline ends. The CDR3 loop reads CASQWQKVRSGANVLTF. The DNA for the CDR3 is TGTGCCAGTCAATGGCAGAAAGTGAGGTCTGGGGCCAACGTCCTGACTTTC.

This clonotype was detected many times. J is TRBJ2-7 and V is TRBV6-1; D might be TRBD1 or TRBD2, each matching 6 bases. Per the germline V gene, CDR1 is MNHNS and CDR2 is SASEGT. The V end lost 4 bases, the J end lost 5 bases, and 9 bases lay between the germline ends. The CDR3 sequence is 12 residues long. The CDR3 bases are TGTGCCAGCAGTGGAGGGGGGCACGAGCAGTACTTC. It translates to CASSGGGHEQYF.